The 15 T cell receptor beta chains listed next were all sequenced from one sample in a study of T cells in Graves' hyperthyroidism and ophthalmopathy. From RNA transcripts, TCR beta CDR3 regions were amplified. The HTBI primer set served for first-round RT-PCR of the TCR CDR3. TCRdb fed the multiplex PCR reads into MiXCR, producing one record per CDR3 protein. The data contain around 300,000 distinct CDR3 sequences, less than 30% of them seen just once; the ten biggest clones take up roughly 24%. The specimen sequenced was blood. These receptors originate from a man aged 35-49 years with Graves' hyperthyroidism that later progressed to Graves' ophthalmopathy.

The chain carries TRBV6-5 and TRBJ2-5; 7 nucleotides match TRBD2. CDR1 is MNHEY and CDR2 is SVGAGI in the germline V gene. The V and J ends lost 0 bases and 1 base, in that order; junction bases with no gene match: 2. This CDR3 has 15 amino acids. CDR3 DNA: TGTGCCAGCAGTTACTCTGGCGGGGGCCAAGAGACCCAGTACTTC. Translated, it gives CASSYSGGGQETQYF.

There are a few counts of this clonotype. The chain joins TRBV29-1 to TRBJ2-7; 7 nucleotides align to TRBD1. CDR3 length equals 12 residues. Trimming cost V 2 bases and J 12 bases; bases outside gene matches: 10. Germline CDR1 is SQVTM and CDR2 is ANQGSEA. The CDR3 loop is CSVENLDRVSYF. CDR3 coding DNA: TGCAGCGTTGAAAACCTCGACAGGGTGTCGTACTTC.

Ten or more counts support this clonotype. The chain joins TRBV29-1 to TRBJ2-7, with 7 positions matching TRBD1. Germline-derived CDR1 and CDR2 are SQVTM and ANQGSEA. There are 13 residues in the CDR3. Trimming cost V 6 bases and J 6 bases; bases outside gene matches: 11. The chain's CDR3 is CSVDRQGLGEQYF. In nucleotides, the CDR3 is TGCAGCGTAGATAGACAGGGATTGGGCGAGCAGTACTTC.

The gene calls are TRBV6-1 and TRBJ1-1; 7 nucleotides match TRBD1. This CDR3 is built from 13 residues. Germline CDR1 MNHNS, CDR2 SASEGT. The V segment lost 4 bases and the J segment 3 bases; nucleotides outside the gene matches: 2. The CDR3: CASSVDRDTEAFF. CDR3 DNA sequence: TGTGCCAGCAGTGTCGACAGGGACACTGAAGCTTTCTTT.

V usage is TRBV6-2 or TRBV6-3 and J usage is TRBJ2-7; no reliable D call. Deletions cut 5 bases from V and 1 base from J, with 18 bases between. The germline V gene has CDR1 MNHEY and CDR2 SVGEGT. The CDR3 runs 16 residues. The CDR3 DNA is TGTGCCAGCAGTCCGGTGGGCCCTAGAAGGTCCTACGAGCAGTACTTC. Translating it yields CASSPVGPRRSYEQYF.

This clonotype was seen many times. A much larger clone lies a single base off, so this may be a read error. The J gene is TRBJ1-5, the V gene TRBV12-3 or TRBV12-4, with 7 bases identical to TRBD1. CDR3 length: 12 amino acids. CDR3 bases: TGTACCAGCAGGGGGAGCAATCACCCCCAGCATTTT. It codes for CTSRGSNHPQHF.

The chain recombines TRBV6-1 with TRBJ2-5; 11 bases line up with TRBD1. V gave up 6 bases and J gave up 5 bases; unmatched junction bases: 8. The CDR3 is 15 residues long. In germline, CDR1 is MNHNS, CDR2 SASEGT. The CDR3, as DNA: TGTGCCAGCAGGCAACCGGGACAGGGGGTTGAGACCCAGTACTTC. This gives the protein CASRQPGQGVETQYF.

This clonotype was counted many times. The CDR3 protein is CATSRGRGGTGELFF. CDR3 DNA: TGTGCCACCAGCAGGGGGAGGGGAGGCACCGGGGAGCTGTTTTTT. V and J are TRBV15 and TRBJ2-2; 7 nucleotides align to TRBD2. CDR1 is LNHNV, CDR2 YYDKDF, per germline (reference sequence). V trimming: 3 bases; J trimming: 4 bases; junction bases outside the gene matches: 5. CDR3 size: 15 residues. Together with reference TRBV15 and TRBJ2-2, the CDR3 gives the full variable domain: DAMVIQNPRYQVTQFGKPVTLSCSQTLNHNVMYWYQQKSSQAPKLLFHYYDKDFNNEADTPDNFQSRRPNTSFCFLDIRSPGLGDTAMYLCATSRGRGGTGELFFGEGSRLTVL.

This clonotype appeared a few times. CDR3 nucleotide sequence: TGTGCCAGTAGTAACGGACAGGGTCTGAACACTGAAGCTTTCTTT. This encodes CASSNGQGLNTEAFF. The chain combines TRBV19 with TRBJ1-1; 8 bases fit TRBD1. Germline trimming cut 4 bases from V and 0 bases from J; bases unmatched to any gene: 4. The CDR3 loop spans 15 amino acids. Per the germline V gene, CDR1 is LNHDA and CDR2 is SQIVND (reference sequence).

This CDR3 reads CASSYTSERGYTF. CDR3 DNA: TGTGCCAGCAGCTATACCTCCGAAAGAGGCTACACCTTC. This sequence joins TRBV3-1 and TRBJ1-2; D is ambiguous. Germline V CDR1 and CDR2: LGHDT, YNNKEL (reference sequence). The CDR3 sequence is 13 residues long. V lost 5 bases and J 8 bases, leaving 15 bases between the germline ends.

The table lists this clonotype with many counts. The DNA for the CDR3 is TGTGCCAGCATCTTGGGACATCTGAACACTGAAGCTTTCTTT. Residues: CASILGHLNTEAFF. The V and J genes are TRBV2 and TRBJ1-1, with a tentative D call TRBD1 (6 bases). The V gene lost 7 bases and the J gene lost 0 bases, with 12 bases spanning the gap. Germline V gene sequence: CDR1 SNHLY, CDR2 FYNNEI. The CDR3 loop spans 14 amino acids.

In its sample, this clonotype was seen many times. The chain links TRBV11-1 to TRBJ1-2; D possibly corresponds to TRBD1 (5 bases). There are 16 residues in the CDR3. The V end lost 3 bases, the J end lost 4 bases, and 18 bases lay between the germline ends. Germline V CDR1 and CDR2: SGHAT, FQDESV (reference sequence). CDR3 nucleotide sequence: TGTGCCAGCAGCTTTGGGACCGGGTTCCCTTCCTATGGCTACACCTTC. This codes for CASSFGTGFPSYGYTF.

The table lists this clonotype with many counts. The V and J genes are TRBV7-2 and TRBJ2-7; TRBD1 aligns across 8 bases. J was trimmed by 4 bases and V by 6 bases; bases with no gene match: 8. The CDR3 length is 14 residues. In germline, CDR1 is SGHTA, CDR2 FQGNSA. CDR3: CASSRPGQGYEQYF. CDR3 DNA sequence: TGTGCCAGCAGTCGACCTGGACAGGGTTACGAGCAGTACTTC.

This clonotype occurred many times. The chain recombines TRBV5-1 with TRBJ2-7; 7 bases map to TRBD1. The ends lost 4 bases at V and 3 bases at J; junction bases unmatched: 7. CDR3 length equals 14 residues. CDR1 and CDR2 (germline): SGHRS, YFSETQ. CDR3: CASSPTGQHYEQYF. The CDR3 nucleotides read TGCGCCAGCAGCCCCACGGGACAGCACTACGAGCAGTACTTC.

The rearrangement uses TRBV28 and TRBJ2-7, with D perhaps matching TRBD2 (6 bases). V was trimmed by 5 bases and J by 2 bases, leaving 13 bases between them. This CDR3 has 14 amino acids. Per the germline V gene, CDR1 is MDHEN and CDR2 is SYDVKM. The DNA of the CDR3 is TGTGCCAGCAGTCCGCAGCGGGTCACCTACGAGCAGTACTTC. It translates to CASSPQRVTYEQYF.